This T cell receptor (beta chain) was sequenced in a study of cytomegalovirus exposure and HLA in healthy donors. Study overall: There were 100 million to 120 million unique TCR beta sequences, drawn from about 180 million T cells, in an earlier analysis.

Study-wide points: An assumption of roughly uniform sequencing depth across donors underlay the presence/absence analyses. Reportedly, fewer N-insertions than the approximately 700-donor mean appeared in an Asian-associated ancestry cluster in a later analysis.

All donors participated as healthy donors of bone marrow. The CDR3 sequence is 16 residues long. V lost 6 bases, J lost 0 bases, and 6 bases stayed unmatched. CDR1 is SGHAT, CDR2 FQNNGV, per germline. The PCR ran on 60 Vbeta and 13 Jbeta primers. Only in-frame clones appear in the TCRdb table, and some are missing; sequencing was by immunoSEQ multiplex PCR. The data contain some 190,000 clones, around 80% of them singletons. This clone was observed a handful of times. Its antigen is unknown. The source of this sequence is a man aged 18 to 35 in good health and CMV-seronegative. The sample comprised PBMCs. The chain carries TRBV11-2 and TRBJ2-5; 11 bases fit TRBD2. The CDR3 loop is CASSAGTSGYQETQYF. The CDR3 coding sequence is TGTGCCAGCAGTGCCGGGACTAGCGGTTACCAAGAGACCCAGTACTTC.